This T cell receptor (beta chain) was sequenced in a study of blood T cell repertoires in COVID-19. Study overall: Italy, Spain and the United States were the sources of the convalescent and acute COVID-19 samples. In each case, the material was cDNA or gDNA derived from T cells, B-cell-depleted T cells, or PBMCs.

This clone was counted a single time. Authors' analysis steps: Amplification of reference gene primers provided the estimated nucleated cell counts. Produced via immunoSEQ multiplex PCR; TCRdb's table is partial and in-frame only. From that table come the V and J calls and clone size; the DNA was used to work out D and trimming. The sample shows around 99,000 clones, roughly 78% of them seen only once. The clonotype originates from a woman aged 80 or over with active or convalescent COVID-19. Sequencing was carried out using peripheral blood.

Here the CDR3 DNA reads TGTGCCAGCAAGGGGAGCGGGAGCAGGGACGAGCAGTACTTC. This translates into CASKGSGSRDEQYF. This chain uses TRBV6-6 with TRBJ2-7; 8 bases are a match to TRBD2. Germline V lookup: CDR1 MNHNY, CDR2 SVGAGI (reference sequence). The CDR3 totals 14 residues. J was trimmed by 5 bases and V by 7 bases; bases with no gene match: 10.